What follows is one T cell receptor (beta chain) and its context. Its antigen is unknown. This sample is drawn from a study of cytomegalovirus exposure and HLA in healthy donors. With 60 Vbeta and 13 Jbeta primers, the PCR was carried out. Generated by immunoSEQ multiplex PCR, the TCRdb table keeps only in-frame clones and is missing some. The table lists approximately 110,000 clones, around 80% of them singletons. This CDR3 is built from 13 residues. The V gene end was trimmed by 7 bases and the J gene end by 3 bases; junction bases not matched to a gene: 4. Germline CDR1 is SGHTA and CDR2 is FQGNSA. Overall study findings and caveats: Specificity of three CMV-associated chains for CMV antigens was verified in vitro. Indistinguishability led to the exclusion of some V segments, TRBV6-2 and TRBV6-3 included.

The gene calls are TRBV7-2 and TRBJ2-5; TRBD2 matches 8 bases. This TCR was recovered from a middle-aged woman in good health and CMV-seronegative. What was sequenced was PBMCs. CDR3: CASTKAGEETQYF. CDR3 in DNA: TGTGCCAGCACCAAAGCGGGGGAAGAGACCCAGTACTTC.